This T cell receptor (beta chain) stems from a study of T cell responses to AZD1222 COVID-19 vaccine. Trimming left V 0 bases short and J 2 bases short, with 10 bases between. Germline V gives CDR1 LNHNV, CDR2 YYDKDF (reference sequence). The CDR3 runs to 16 residues. Note on this clone: The target antigen is unknown.

The study's findings and limits: Donor demographics were predominantly white British with a female majority; clonal diversity may be underestimated. The CD4 TCRs associated with vaccination extended across spike and predominated at 160-218 and 743-854. Two AZD1222 doses significantly raised spike-specific TCR breadth and depth over controls.

Sequenced by immunoSEQ multiplex PCR; TCRdb stores in-frame clones only, minus some. The data hold approximately 110,000 clones, with around 92% observed a single time. The source of this sequence is an adult who received the AZD1222 COVID-19 vaccine. The chain carries TRBV15 and TRBJ1-4; unclear D gene. The sequencing here drew on peripheral blood, taken 28 days after the second AZD1222 dose. Here the CDR3 reads CATSRDTRGTNEKLFF. The CDR3 coding sequence is TGTGCCACCAGCAGAGACACTCGAGGGACTAATGAAAAACTGTTTTTT.